The source of this TCR beta chain is a study of T cells in Graves' hyperthyroidism and ophthalmopathy. Germline V gene lookup returns CDR1 MNHEY and CDR2 SVGEGT. This CDR3 has 16 amino acids. This clonotype was detected a few times. The junction departs from germline at one end; a sequencing error may be responsible. Authors of the study amplified TCR beta CDR3 regions from RNA transcripts. The study used the HTBI primer set for a first-round RT-PCR of the TCR CDR3. From the multiplex PCR reads, TCRdb called clonotypes with MiXCR, one entry per CDR3 protein. The table lists 450,000 to 550,000 distinct CDR3 sequences, around a quarter of them singletons.

The sequencing sample was made of blood. The V gene is TRBV6-2 or TRBV6-3, the J gene TRBJ2-2; TRBD1 is a possible D gene (6 bases). The origin of this receptor is a woman in her thirties with Graves' ophthalmopathy. CDR3 sequence (DNA): TGTGCCAGCAGGGGTTGGGACACCCTGAACACCGGGGATCTGTTTTTT. It yields the protein CASRGWDTLNTGDLFF.